This T cell receptor beta chain stems from a study of sequential checkpoint blockade in melanoma. On the study more broadly: Patients were randomized 1:1 to nivolumab-then-ipilimumab or ipilimumab-then-nivolumab first-line.

This clone was seen just once. In germline, CDR1 is SGHVS, CDR2 FQNEAQ. V gave up 0 bases and J gave up 0 bases, with 9 bases separating them. The CDR3 runs to 16 residues. Repertoires were generated with immunoSEQ multiplex PCR, while TCRdb's copy carries only in-frame clones and drops some. Of roughly 23,000 clones listed, approximately 71% are singletons. Stated treatment: randomized to nivolumab then ipilimumab (arm A) or the reverse (arm B). DNA-damaging chemotherapy had not been given to any patient beforehand. Live CD3+CD8+ CD19− CD56− cells were sorted from PBMCs. The clonotype was recovered from a human donor with melanoma. The rearrangement uses TRBV7-8 and TRBJ2-1; D may be TRBD1 (5 bases). Sample: CD8+ T cells sorted from blood (inferred from file names), taken from a patient given nivolumab and ipilimumab in sequence. In nucleotides, the CDR3 is TGTGCCAGCAGCTTAGCCAGGGTGGCCTCCTACAATGAGCAGTTCTTC. This codes for CASSLARVASYNEQFF.